This TCR beta chain was sequenced in a study of blood T cell repertoires in COVID-19. Study summary: The origin of the acute and convalescent COVID-19 samples was the United States, Italy and Spain. Sample material is recorded as cDNA or gDNA derived from T cells, B-cell-depleted T cells, or PBMCs.

V lost 3 bases to trimming and J lost 6 bases, with 15 bases between them. This CDR3 contains 14 residues. The germline V gene encodes CDR1 MDHEN and CDR2 SYDVKM. Per the study methods: Using reference gene primer amplification, nucleated cell counts were estimated. The repertoire was sequenced with immunoSEQ multiplex PCR; TCRdb's copy has only in-frame clones and lacks some. V and J calls and clone size are copied from that table; D and trimming were computed from the DNA. The sample yields tens of thousands of clones, around 90% seen once. This clonotype originated in a man older than 75 with acute or convalescent COVID-19. The chain has TRBV28 and TRBJ2-7; the D is unclear. Sample: peripheral blood. CDR3 loop: CASSFFSEVPEQYF. The CDR3 DNA is TGTGCCAGCAGTTTTTTTTCAGAAGTCCCCGAGCAGTACTTC.